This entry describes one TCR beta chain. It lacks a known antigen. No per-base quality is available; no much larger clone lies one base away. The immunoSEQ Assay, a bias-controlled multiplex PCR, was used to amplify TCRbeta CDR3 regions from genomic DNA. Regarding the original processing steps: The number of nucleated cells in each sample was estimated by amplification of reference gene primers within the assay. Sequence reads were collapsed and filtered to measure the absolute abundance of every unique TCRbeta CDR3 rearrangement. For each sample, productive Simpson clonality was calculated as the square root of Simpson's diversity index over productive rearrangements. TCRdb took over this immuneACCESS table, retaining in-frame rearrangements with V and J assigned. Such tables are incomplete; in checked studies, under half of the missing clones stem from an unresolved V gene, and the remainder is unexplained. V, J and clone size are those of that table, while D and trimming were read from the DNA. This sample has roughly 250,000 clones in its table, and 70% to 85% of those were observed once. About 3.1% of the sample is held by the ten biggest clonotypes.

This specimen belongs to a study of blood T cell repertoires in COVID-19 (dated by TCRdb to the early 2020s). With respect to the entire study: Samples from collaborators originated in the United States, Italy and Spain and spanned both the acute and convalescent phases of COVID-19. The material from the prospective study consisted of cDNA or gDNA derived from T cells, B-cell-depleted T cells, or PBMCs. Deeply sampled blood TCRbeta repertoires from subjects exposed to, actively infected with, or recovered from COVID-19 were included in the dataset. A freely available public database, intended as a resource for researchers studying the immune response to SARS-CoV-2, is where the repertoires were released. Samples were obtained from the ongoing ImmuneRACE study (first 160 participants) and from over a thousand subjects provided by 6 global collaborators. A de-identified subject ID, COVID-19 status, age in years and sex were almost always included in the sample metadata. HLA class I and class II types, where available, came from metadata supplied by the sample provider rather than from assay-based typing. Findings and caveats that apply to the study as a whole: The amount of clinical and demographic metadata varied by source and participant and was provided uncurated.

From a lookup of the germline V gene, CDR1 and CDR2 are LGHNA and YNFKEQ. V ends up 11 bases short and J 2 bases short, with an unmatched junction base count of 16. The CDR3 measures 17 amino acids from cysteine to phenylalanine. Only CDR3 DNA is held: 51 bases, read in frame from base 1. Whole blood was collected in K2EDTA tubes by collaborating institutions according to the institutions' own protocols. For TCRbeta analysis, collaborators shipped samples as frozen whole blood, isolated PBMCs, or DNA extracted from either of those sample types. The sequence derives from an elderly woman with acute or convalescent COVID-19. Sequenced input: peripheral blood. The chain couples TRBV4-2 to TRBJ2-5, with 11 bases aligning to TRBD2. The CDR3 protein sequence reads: CASTQSVSGGGQETQYF. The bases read TGTGCCTCTACCCAGAGTGTTAGCGGGGGGGGGCAAGAGACCCAGTACTTC.